These T cell receptor beta chains were read from a single sample in a study of blood T cell repertoires in COVID-19. TCRdb's table, derived via immunoSEQ multiplex PCR, lists solely in-frame clones and lacks some. This sample yields more than 200,000 clones, of which 70% to 90% are seen a single time; approximately 2.5% belongs to the top ten. Sequencing input: peripheral blood. The receptors here all came from a woman aged 70-85 years with active or convalescent COVID-19. CDR3s include the opening cysteine and the closing phenylalanine or tryptophan. Fields, in order: V gene, J gene, CDR3 protein.

TRBV25-1	TRBJ1-4	CASSERQGHSEKLFF
TRBV28	TRBJ1-1	CASSLLQQGNAFF
TRBV28	TRBJ1-6	CASSPGGVNSPLHF
TRBV18	TRBJ2-1	CASSPPGRGGNEQFF
TRBV3-1/TRBV3-2	TRBJ2-3	CASSLGLAADTQYF
TRBV3-1/TRBV3-2	TRBJ1-1	CASSLTGDGEAFF
TRBV7-9	TRBJ2-1	CASSFSGWASGYNEQFF
TRBV6-2/TRBV6-3	TRBJ1-2	CASSYWTGDGYTF
TRBV18	TRBJ2-7	CASSLGSSYEQYF
TRBV9	TRBJ1-1	CASSAAGGRMNTEAFF
TRBV5-1	TRBJ2-2	CASSLDKGRLAGGPGMAGELFF
TRBV5-1	TRBJ1-6	CASSSGHPYNSPLHF
TRBV12-3/TRBV12-4	TRBJ2-7	CASSTSGDYEQYF
TRBV6-5	TRBJ1-1	CASSSWGQDTEAFF
TRBV5-1	TRBJ2-4	CASSLAGDGGDIQYF
TRBV10-3	TRBJ1-5	CAISESGRDQPQHF
TRBV5-1	TRBJ1-2	CASSTRQEFLFNYGYTF
TRBV6-5	TRBJ1-5	CASRIYRGQGQPQHF
TRBV5-1	TRBJ1-1	CASSLGPHGMNTEAFF
TRBV29-1	TRBJ2-2	CSVGAGGDRRELFF
TRBV10-3	TRBJ1-2	CAISGTDRVYGYTF
TRBV9	TRBJ2-2	CASSVAEGATGELFF
TRBV30	TRBJ1-5	CAWSRTVGNQPQHF
TRBV15	TRBJ2-7	CATSRGGSSYEQYF
TRBV28	TRBJ1-2	CASTSSGGSEGYTF
TRBV6-1	TRBJ1-5	CASSEGQGAQPQHF
TRBV3-1/TRBV3-2	TRBJ2-1	CASSQDNSGRNQFF
TRBV11-2	TRBJ2-5	CASSSISGEETQYF
TRBV11-3	TRBJ1-2	CASRPHLTGSGGYTF
TRBV7-2	TRBJ2-7	CASSTLAGGPGEQYF
TRBV9	TRBJ2-5	CASSVGGLEGTQYF
TRBV28	TRBJ1-2	CASSLGGFIYGYTF
TRBV7-3	TRBJ2-7	CASSSDRSYEQYF
TRBV18	TRBJ2-1	CASSPMGTAEGSSYNEQFF
TRBV20-1	TRBJ1-5	CSASQGPKNQPQHF
TRBV5-1	TRBJ2-2	CASSIGTRDGELFF
TRBV12-3/TRBV12-4	TRBJ1-4	CASGENEKLFF
TRBV5-1	TRBJ1-1	CASSPPGRSNTEAFF
TRBV28	TRBJ1-2	CASSPSGAYGYTF
TRBV5-1	TRBJ2-7	CASSSPGAYEQYF
TRBV15	TRBJ2-3	CATARGGGGRDTQYF
TRBV12-5	TRBJ1-5	CASGPHNQPQHF
TRBV29-1	TRBJ1-1	CSVASRGNTEAFF
TRBV4-2	TRBJ1-3	CASSQAHSGQAGFSGNTIYF
TRBV18	TRBJ1-2	CASSSDRGYGYTF
TRBV28	TRBJ2-7	CSSARPAAASYEQYF
TRBV19	TRBJ2-2	CASSKAGGRDTGELFF
TRBV3-1/TRBV3-2	TRBJ2-6	CASSGRLGANVLTF
TRBV28	TRBJ2-7	CASRIHGTGSAEQYF
TRBV10-3	TRBJ2-7	CAISVGLAESYEQYF
TRBV6-1	TRBJ1-1	CASSDRQGYTEAFF